What follows is one TCR beta chain and its context. The record originates from a study of blood T cell repertoires in COVID-19. Study summary: Material from acute and convalescent COVID-19 was sourced from the United States, Italy and Spain.

V lost 6 bases and J 1 base, leaving 9 bases between the germline ends. This CDR3 is built from 13 residues. Profiled with immunoSEQ multiplex PCR; TCRdb holds only in-frame clones, not every one. The table has around 280,000 clones, approximately 86% seen once. Material: peripheral blood. The sequence was obtained from a woman in her 30s who had recovered from COVID-19. The chain uses TRBV12-3 or TRBV12-4 and TRBJ1-1; D unclear. The CDR3, as DNA: TGTGCCAGCAGCGCCCAGGCGAACACTGAAGCTTTCTTT. Amino acid sequence: CASSAQANTEAFF.